The TCR beta chain under discussion was sequenced for a study of blood T cell repertoires in COVID-19 (dated by TCRdb to the early 2020s). For the wider study: The collaborator samples originated in the United States, Italy and Spain and spanned the acute and convalescent phases of COVID-19. Where available, HLA class I and class II types were obtained from metadata supplied by the sample provider rather than from assay-based typing. The dataset comprised deeply sampled blood TCRbeta repertoires from subjects exposed to, actively infected with, or recovered from COVID-19. The prospective study material was composed of cDNA or gDNA derived from T cells, B-cell-depleted T cells, or PBMCs. The samples were drawn from two sources: the first 160 participants of the ongoing ImmuneRACE study, and 950 to 1,500 subjects contributed by 6 global collaborators. A de-identified subject ID, COVID-19 status, age in years and sex were almost always included in the sample metadata. The repertoires were released in a freely available public database meant as a resource for research on the immune response to SARS-CoV-2.

V and J are trimmed by 4 bases and 11 bases, and the gene matches miss 14 bases of the junction. Reading the germline V gene gives CDR1 SGDLS and CDR2 YYNGEE. Spanning cysteine to phenylalanine, the CDR3 consists of 14 amino acids. The read is trimmed to its CDR3 DNA, 42 bases read in frame from base 1. The immunoSEQ Assay, a bias-controlled multiplex PCR, was used to amplify TCRbeta CDR3 regions from genomic DNA. The paper's data handling went like this. Nucleated cell counts per sample were estimated from amplification of reference gene primers within the assay. Sequence reads were collapsed and filtered to measure the absolute abundance of every unique TCRbeta CDR3 rearrangement. For each sample, productive Simpson clonality was calculated as the square root of Simpson's diversity index across productive rearrangements. Not all clones reach the TCRdb copy of this immuneACCESS table, which keeps in-frame sequences only. Checked studies attribute under half of the gap to unresolved V genes and leave the rest unexplained. V, J and clone size are taken as reported in that table, and D and trimming were inferred from the DNA itself. The table for this sample lists 150,000 to 200,000 clones; roughly 80% of them were counted only once. The ten top clones hold approximately 5.4% of the sample.

Broad study findings and their caveats: The quantity of clinical and demographic metadata differed by source and by participant and was supplied without curation.

The collaborating institutions used their own protocols to collect whole blood in K2EDTA tubes. Collaborator samples were shipped for TCRbeta analysis as frozen whole blood, isolated PBMCs, or DNA extracted from either sample type. Comment on this clone: Its antigen specificity is not known. No qualities accompany the bases; no much larger clone lies one base away.

The rearranged segments are TRBV9 and TRBJ1-1; TRBD1 aligns with 7 central bases. Material for sequencing was peripheral blood. The clonotype was recovered from a woman aged 25 to 39 with acute or convalescent COVID-19. The CDR3 in this case is CASSFLGGGAAAFF. The bases are TGTGCCAGCAGCTTTCTAGGAGGGGGCGCCGCGGCTTTCTTT.